This T cell receptor (beta chain) derives from a study of T cells in Graves' hyperthyroidism and ophthalmopathy. Note on this clonotype: This may be a read error, as it is one base from a much larger clone.

Amplification of TCR beta CDR3 regions used RNA as the template. In the first-round RT-PCR of the TCR CDR3, the HTBI primer set was used. Using its own MiXCR run on the multiplex PCR reads, TCRdb lists one record per CDR3 protein. This table has more than 95,000 distinct CDR3 sequences, approximately 50% appearing once. Germline values: CDR1 ENHRY, CDR2 SYGVKD. The CDR3 extends over 15 amino acids. J is TRBJ2-1 and V is TRBV10-3; 10 bases line up with TRBD2. This receptor was taken from a man between 35 and 55 years old with Graves' hyperthyroidism. The specimen sequenced was blood. The DNA of the CDR3 is TGTGCCAGCAGTTACTCGTCTAGCGGGAGCTGTGAGCAGTTCTTC. Protein sequence: CASSYSSSGSCEQFF.